This TCR beta chain derives from a study of T cell changes during pregnancy in multiple sclerosis. The V and J ends lost 5 bases and 5 bases respectively, with 7 bases between them. The V gene's germline CDR1 is MNHEY and CDR2 SVGAGI. This CDR3 has 13 amino acids. The data were produced by immunoSEQ multiplex PCR, yet TCRdb's version contains in-frame clones alone and is incomplete. This table holds around 100,000 clones, about 89% found once. The TCR comes from a female donor with multiple sclerosis, enrolled in a pregnancy study. The specimen was peripheral blood, collected after pregnancy. This sequence joins TRBV6-5 and TRBJ1-6, with no clear D. The DNA of the CDR3 is TGTGCCAGCAGTACTCGAGATAATTCACCCCTCCACTTT. Translated: CASSTRDNSPLHF.